A selection of T cell receptor beta chains follows, all from one sample in a study of T cell responses to AZD1222 COVID-19 vaccine. Produced via immunoSEQ multiplex PCR; TCRdb's table is partial and in-frame only. The sample includes 130,000 or so clones, more than 85% of them seen just once. Source: peripheral blood, taken on day 0 of AZD1222 vaccination. The receptors originated from an adult in good health. CDR3s include the opening cysteine and the closing phenylalanine or tryptophan. The D gene is left open where the match is weak. A clone size is listed for some rows: how often the clone was seen (once, few, many), or a class if it is expanded.

TRBJ2-2 TRBV7-8 - TRBD1 TGTGCCAGCAGCTACCGTCGACAGGGGACGAACACCGGGGAGCTGTTTTTT CASSYRRQGTNTGELFF
TRBJ2-5 TRBV7-9 - TRBD1 TGTGCCAGCAGCTTATTCCCTCGGGGACAGGTTTGGGAGACCCAGTACTTC CASSLFPRGQVWETQYF
TRBJ2-7 TRBV7-2 - TRBD2 TGTGCCAGCAGCCCCCCCTTAGCTTGGGGACTAGCGGGGGCTTACGAGCAGTACTTC CASSPPLAWGLAGAYEQYF
TRBJ1-2 TRBV5-1 once - TGCGCCAGCAGCTCGTTGACGGAAAACTATGGCTACACCTTC CASSSLTENYGYTF
TRBJ1-3 TRBV7-9 - - TGTGCCAGCAGTCGAGGGTCCTCTGGAAACACCATATATTTT CASSRGSSGNTIYF
TRBJ2-2 TRBV6-2/TRBV6-3 - - TGTGCCAGCAGCCAGGGGTCCGGGGAGCTGTTTTTT CASSQGSGELFF
TRBJ1-5 TRBV21-1 - - TGTGCCAGCAGCGCAACCCCGGGACAGCGAAAGTATAGCAATCAGCCCCAGCATTTT CASSATPGQRKYSNQPQHF
TRBJ1-1 TRBV27 - - TGTGCCAGCAGTTCCCCAGATGACACTGAAGCTTTCTTT CASSSPDDTEAFF
TRBJ1-5 TRBV6-5 - - TGTGCCAGCTCAGTCACCCATAGCAATCAGCCCCAGCATTTT CASSVTHSNQPQHF
TRBJ1-1 TRBV7-9 - - TGTGCCAGCAGCTTAGTTTACAGGGTCCCGAACACTGAAGCTTTCTTT CASSLVYRVPNTEAFF
TRBJ2-1 TRBV15 - - TGTGCCACCAGCAGAGATACGGGCAGCGATTGGCAGTTCTTC CATSRDTGSDWQFF
TRBJ2-1 TRBV14 - - TGTGCCAGCAGCCAAGATCTCGCAGCGGCCTCCTACAATGAGCAGTTCTTC CASSQDLAAASYNEQFF
TRBJ2-1 TRBV11-2 - TRBD2 TGTGCCAGCAGCGCTAGCGGGACCTACAATGAGCAGTTCTTC CASSASGTYNEQFF
TRBJ2-3 TRBV4-1 few TRBD2 TGCGCCAGCAGCCACCCGACTAGCGGGAGTGGGGATACGCAGTATTTT CASSHPTSGSGDTQYF
TRBJ1-3 TRBV9 - - TGTGCCAGCAGCGTGCAGGGCCCTGGAAACACCATATATTTT CASSVQGPGNTIYF
TRBJ1-6 TRBV2 - TRBD1 TGTGCCAGCAGTAAACAGGGGGTCACTTCACCCCTCCACTTT CASSKQGVTSPLHF
TRBJ2-1 TRBV4-3 - TRBD2 TGCGCCAGCAGCCAGACTAGCGGGAGCAGCAGTGAGCAGTTCTTC CASSQTSGSSSEQFF
TRBJ1-1 TRBV10-1 - - TGCGCCAGCAGTGCGATGGTGAACACTGAAGCTTTCTTT CASSAMVNTEAFF
TRBJ1-2 TRBV30 - - TGTGCCTGGGGGCCGGGGGCGGTCTATGGCTACACCTTC CAWGPGAVYGYTF
TRBJ2-7 TRBV5-1 - - TGCGCCAGCAGCTTTCTGGACAGTCCGGCCTACGAGCAGTACTTC CASSFLDSPAYEQYF
TRBJ2-3 TRBV5-4 - - TGTGCCAGCAGCCTCTTGGCGGGGACAGATACGCAGTATTTT CASSLLAGTDTQYF
TRBJ1-5 TRBV18 - - TGTGCCAGTCAGGGGAGCAATCAGCCCCAGCATTTT CASQGSNQPQHF
TRBJ1-1 TRBV28 - - TGTGCCAGCACCCGTTACACTGAAGCTTTCTTT CASTRYTEAFF
TRBJ2-5 TRBV2 - - TGTGCCAGCAGTGAATTGGTCGACGGACAAGAGACCCAGTACTTC CASSELVDGQETQYF
TRBJ2-3 TRBV9 - - TGTGCCAGCAGCGTATCGGCGGGATTTAGCACAGATACGCAGTATTTT CASSVSAGFSTDTQYF
TRBJ1-5 TRBV6-1 - - TGTGCCAGCAGTGAAGGGCCGGGGGCCCAGCCCCAGCATTTT CASSEGPGAQPQHF
TRBJ1-2 TRBV19 - TRBD1 TGTGCCAGTAGTATTCCCGCGGCAGGGGGAGTTGTTGGCTACACCTTC CASSIPAAGGVVGYTF
TRBJ1-1 TRBV13 - - TGTGCCAGCAGCATCGGACAGATTGAAGCTTTCTTT CASSIGQIEAFF
TRBJ2-7 TRBV2 - TRBD1 TGTGCCAGCAGACAAGACAGGGGGGATCCTGGCGAGCAGTACTTC CASRQDRGDPGEQYF
TRBJ2-7 TRBV27 - - TGTGCCAGCAGTTTTTTGGGGAGCTCCTACGAGCAGTACTTC CASSFLGSSYEQYF
TRBJ1-2 TRBV18 - TRBD1 TGTGCCAGCTCACCAGTGGACAGGGTTGACTATGGCTACACCTTC CASSPVDRVDYGYTF
TRBJ1-5 TRBV27 - - TGTGCCAGTAAAGATGGAAGCAATCAGCCCCAGCATTTT CASKDGSNQPQHF
TRBJ2-3 TRBV24-1 few TRBD2 TGTGCCACCAGCAGACTAGCGGAGTCAGATACGCAGTATTTT CATSRLAESDTQYF
TRBJ1-6 TRBV9 - - TGTGCCAGCAGCGTAGACGGGGCAGATTATTCACCCCTCCACTTT CASSVDGADYSPLHF
TRBJ1-5 TRBV27 - - TGTGCCAGCAGCTTGGGGCCCTGGGAGCCCCAGCATTTT CASSLGPWEPQHF
TRBJ2-1 TRBV7-2 - - TGTGCCAGCAGCTTCGGCAGGGTCGGTAATGAGCAGTTCTTC CASSFGRVGNEQFF
TRBJ1-2 TRBV27 - - TGTGCCAGCAGTTTCGCCAATGCATATGGCTACACCTTC CASSFANAYGYTF
TRBJ2-1 TRBV7-2 - - TGTGCCAGCAGCCCTTCGGGACCTCTTGTTGGTGAGCAGTTCTTC CASSPSGPLVGEQFF
TRBJ1-2 TRBV19 - - TGTGCCAGTAGTACCCAGGGACCTAACTATGGCTACACCTTC CASSTQGPNYGYTF
TRBJ1-2 TRBV14 few - TGTGCCAGCAGCCCCCGCGGGTATGATGGCTACACCTTC CASSPRGYDGYTF
TRBJ2-7 TRBV28 - TRBD1 TGTGCCAGCAGTTCCCCTGCTGGGACAGGCCGCTACGAGCAGTACTTC CASSSPAGTGRYEQYF
TRBJ2-5 TRBV27 - TRBD2 TGTGCCAGCAGTAAATTGGCGGGAGGGTCGGAGACCCAGTACTTC CASSKLAGGSETQYF
TRBJ1-2 TRBV12-3/TRBV12-4 - - TGTGCCAGCAGTTTAGAGGGGTATAGCTACACCTTC CASSLEGYSYTF
TRBJ2-7 TRBV4-2 - - TGTGCCAGCAGCCACCCCCAAGATGCGGGCAGCTCCTACGAGCAGTACTTC CASSHPQDAGSSYEQYF
TRBJ1-5 TRBV7-9 - TRBD1 TGTGCCAGCAGCCGGGACAGGGAAAATCAGCCCCAGCATTTT CASSRDRENQPQHF
TRBJ1-2 TRBV19 - - TGTGCCAGTAGTATAGATGGCAGCGCCTCTATGGTAGACACCTTC CASSIDGSASMVDTF
TRBJ2-1 TRBV30 - TRBD2 TGTGCCTGGAGTGTACAGGCGGCGGGGGGTGAGCAGTTCTTC CAWSVQAAGGEQFF
TRBJ2-1 TRBV6-1 once TRBD2 TGTGCCAGCAGTGAAGTGGGCGGGGGGTCCTACAATGAGCAGTTCTTC CASSEVGGGSYNEQFF